This T cell receptor beta chain was obtained from a study of T cell changes during pregnancy in multiple sclerosis. Only in-frame clones appear in the TCRdb table, and some are missing; sequencing was by immunoSEQ multiplex PCR. The sample carries under 95,000 clones, 91% recorded once. The origin of this receptor is a female donor in good health, enrolled as a control in a pregnancy study. The sample in question was peripheral blood, obtained after pregnancy.

The CDR3 DNA follows: TGTGCCAGCAGTAGGGAGAGGGGGTCCTACGAGCAGTACTTC. Translating gives CASSRERGSYEQYF. The chain uses TRBV6-5 and TRBJ2-7; a possible D gene is TRBD1 (6 bases). The CDR3 spans 14 residues. CDR1 is MNHEY, CDR2 SVGAGI, per germline. The germline V and J ends were trimmed by 5 bases and 1 base, with 12 bases remaining between them.